A selection of T cell receptor beta chains follows, all from one sample in a study of blood T cell repertoires in COVID-19. Profiling relied on immunoSEQ multiplex PCR, and the TCRdb table lists in-frame clones only, not all of them. The table shows 240,000 or so clones, with around 90% occurring only once. The sequenced sample was peripheral blood. These receptors all stem from a woman in her 30s with acute or convalescent COVID-19. Both conserved end residues are part of each CDR3. Each record gives: J gene, V gene, clone size, CDR3 protein. Clone size, where shown, is once, few, many, or a class for clones that have expanded.

TRBJ2-1 TRBV6-4 few CASSEDTYNEQFF
TRBJ2-7 TRBV4-3 . CASSLWTGGEQYF
TRBJ2-7 TRBV29-1 . CTLRDRSTYEQYF
TRBJ2-7 TRBV7-2 . CASSLAAFSYEQYF
TRBJ2-1 TRBV11-2 . CASSFEREQYNEQFF
TRBJ1-4 TRBV3-1/TRBV3-2 . CASRDSTNEKLFF
TRBJ2-1 TRBV27 . CASSLLPGLAGGNEQFF
TRBJ2-5 TRBV19 . CASSPGQGTIKTQYF
TRBJ1-6 TRBV28 . CASSFISGRVLDSPLHF
TRBJ2-7 TRBV9 . CASSVAGAGGPYEQYF
TRBJ1-6 TRBV10-3 . CAARGSYNSPLHF
TRBJ1-3 TRBV25-1 . CASAGQGRNTIYF
TRBJ2-7 TRBV7-2 once CASSYLKGQGDITYEQYF
TRBJ2-7 TRBV14 . CASSQDLYEQYF
TRBJ2-7 TRBV29-1 once CSVSGTILYEQYF
TRBJ2-7 TRBV9 few CASSYGTGSYEQYF
TRBJ1-1 TRBV11-3 . CASSLDGRGGNTEAFF
TRBJ1-4 TRBV19 . CASSTLMDRGNEKLFF
TRBJ1-5 TRBV25-1 . CASSDSGTGNGNQPQHF
TRBJ1-1 TRBV9 . CASSDLTRSNTEAFF
TRBJ1-6 TRBV19 once CASAADRGFGSPLHF
TRBJ1-1 TRBV29-1 . CSETKGGYTEAFF
TRBJ2-2 TRBV19 . CASSPQLAGEHSGGELFF
TRBJ2-1 TRBV5-1 . CASSAGVNEQFF
TRBJ1-1 TRBV27 . CASSPDRPGTEAFF
TRBJ2-5 TRBV9 . CASGYGTGQETQYF
TRBJ2-4 TRBV30 . CAPRRNIQYF
TRBJ2-5 TRBV6-5 . CASSYGAGVSETQYF